Presented here are 4 T cell receptor beta chains from one specimen sequenced in a study of blood T cell repertoires in COVID-19. The protocol was immunoSEQ multiplex PCR, while the TCRdb copy is restricted to in-frame clones and leaves out a portion. This table holds 130,000 to 150,000 clones, about four fifths found once. Material for sequencing was PBMCs or T cells enriched from blood (not recorded which). Receptors were obtained from a man aged 50 to 60 who had recovered from COVID-19.

This rearrangement joins TRBV7-3 to TRBJ2-3; D not resolved. The V gene's germline CDR1 is SGHTA and CDR2 FQGTGA. This CDR3 spans 13 amino acids. The V end lost 4 bases, the J end lost 5 bases, and 10 bases lay between the germline ends. CDR3 nucleotides: TGTGCCAGCAGCTACGTGGAGCAAGATACGCAGTATTTT. This encodes CASSYVEQDTQYF.

This clone has just a few counts. The chain has TRBV30 and TRBJ2-5; the D gene is possibly TRBD2 (5 bases). V was trimmed by 0 bases and J by 4 bases, leaving 12 bases between them. CDR3 length equals 14 residues. CDR1 is GTSNPN and CDR2 is SVGIG in the germline V gene (reference sequence). The CDR3 sequence: CAWSVGLRGETQYF. The CDR3, as DNA: TGTGCCTGGAGTGTTGGGCTTCGGGGAGAGACCCAGTACTTC. The full variable domain, with the rest looked up from reference TRBV30 and TRBJ2-5, is SQTIHQWPATLVQPVGSPLSLECTVEGTSNPNLYWYRQAAGRGLQLLFYSVGIGQISSEVPQNLSASRPQDRQFILSSKKLLLSDSGFYLCAWSVGLRGETQYFGPGTRLLVL.

The chain recombines TRBV5-6 with TRBJ2-2; tentatively, D is TRBD1 (6 bases). This CDR3 has 15 amino acids. V was trimmed by 1 base and J by 4 bases, leaving 11 bases between them. Germline values: CDR1 SGHDT, CDR2 YYEEEE. The CDR3 DNA reads as TGTGCCAGCAGCTTGAGGGGGTTTGGCACCGGGGAGCTGTTTTTT. This codes for CASSLRGFGTGELFF. Supplemented by reference TRBV5-6 and TRBJ2-2, the full variable domain reads DAGVTQSPTHLIKTRGQQVTLRCSPKSGHDTVSWYQQALGQGPQFIFQYYEEEERQRGNFPDRFSGHQFPNYSSELNVNALLLGDSALYLCASSLRGFGTGELFFGEGSRLTVL.

This clone was seen once. The chain carries TRBV7-2 and TRBJ1-3; D unresolved. The CDR3 has 16 residues. Germline-derived CDR1 and CDR2 are SGHTA and FQGNSA. V lost 0 bases to trimming and J lost 0 bases, with 9 bases between them. For the CDR3, the DNA is TGTGCCAGCAGCTTAGCGGCACAAAGCTCTGGAAACACCATATATTTT. Protein product: CASSLAAQSSGNTIYF.